The rows below give T cell receptor beta chains drawn from one sample of a study of regulatory T cells in long-lasting Graves disease. A single record per CDR3 protein comes from TCRdb applying MiXCR to the multiplex PCR reads. This sample has roughly 560,000 distinct CDR3 sequences, with 15% to 20% found just once. These data were likewise used in another study, on T cells in Graves' hyperthyroidism and ophthalmopathy.

Specimen: peripheral blood mononuclear cells (PBMCs), collected at new diagnosis, from a patient treated with antithyroid drugs. The receptors were sampled from a middle-aged woman with Graves disease. Each CDR3 is given with its conserved first and last residue. Size values are once, few and many counts, or a class for expanded clones, and some rows have none.

TRBV12-3/TRBV12-4	TRBJ2-7	few	CASSTESSYEQYF
TRBV20-1	TRBJ2-7	-	CSARADRGLYEQYF
TRBV10-3	TRBJ1-5	few	CAISESQGQPQHF
TRBV7-9	TRBJ2-5	few	CASSSVGGPYQETQYF
TRBV24-1	TRBJ2-7	many	CATSDFPPPETYEQYF
TRBV20-1	TRBJ1-2	many	CSADDREAYGYTF
TRBV7-6	TRBJ2-1	-	CASSPLTGGYGNEQFF
TRBV5-1	TRBJ2-5	-	CAGRRGTSGVQETQYF
TRBV4-1	TRBJ1-1	many	CASSQGMGTTEAFF
TRBV4-1	TRBJ1-1	-	CASSQEDRSTEAFF
TRBV10-3	TRBJ2-7	few	CAISESRDFGYEQYF
TRBV2	TRBJ2-7	-	CASSDGDRSSYEQYF
TRBV28	TRBJ2-5	many	CASSAWETWGETQYF
TRBV13	TRBJ1-3	many	CASSSEQGDGNTIYF
TRBV12-3/TRBV12-4	TRBJ1-1	many	CASSPGDSTEAFF
TRBV7-8	TRBJ2-7	few	CASSLRAKNYEQYF
TRBV11-3	TRBJ2-3	many	CASSIGLAGRTDTQYF
TRBV6-1	TRBJ2-5	once	CASSSPRWRQETQYF